The rows below give T cell receptor beta chains drawn from one sample of a study of blood T cell repertoires in COVID-19. Produced via immunoSEQ multiplex PCR; TCRdb's table is partial and in-frame only. The sample records about 250,000 clones, approximately 90% being singletons. The sequenced sample consisted of PBMCs or T cells enriched from blood (not recorded which). Every receptor here comes from a woman aged 18 to 35 who had recovered from COVID-19. The CDR3 runs from the conserved cysteine through the conserved F or W. D genes are given only for firm matches. Only part of the rows carry a size: once, few, many, or a class if the clone is expanded.

TRBJ2-4,13,TRBV5-6,.,TRBD1,TGTGCCAGCAGCTTGGCGGGACAGCCCATTCAGTACTTC,CASSLAGQPIQYF
TRBJ2-1,17,TRBV4-1,.,TRBD1,TGCGCCAGCAGCCAAGAAACCGGGACAGGGGGGAACAATGAGCAGTTCTTC,CASSQETGTGGNNEQFF
TRBJ1-2,17,TRBV3-1/TRBV3-2,.,.,TGTGCCAGCAGCCGCTCCCTTCCGGTGGGCAGCTACTATGGCTACACCTTC,CASSRSLPVGSYYGYTF
TRBJ1-1,15,TRBV7-7,once,.,TGTGCTAGCAGCTCGTTCCAGGGAGGGGCCACTGAAGCTTTCTTT,CASSSFQGGATEAFF
TRBJ2-1,15,TRBV6-5,.,TRBD2,TGTGCCAGCAGTTACGCTAGCGGGGGGAACAATGAGCAGTTCTTC,CASSYASGGNNEQFF
TRBJ2-5,18,TRBV6-1,.,TRBD2,TGTGCCAGCAGTGAATCGCTAGCGGGGGGCGTCCTCCAAGAGACCCAGTACTTC,CASSESLAGGVLQETQYF
TRBJ1-2,13,TRBV27,.,TRBD1,TGTGCCAGCACCCACGGGACAGGGTATGGCTACACCTTC,CASTHGTGYGYTF
TRBJ2-2,16,TRBV5-5,.,TRBD2,TGTGCCAGCAGCCCAGGGACTAGCGGGGGTTCCGGGGAGCTGTTTTTT,CASSPGTSGGSGELFF
TRBJ2-3,15,TRBV5-4,.,TRBD2,TGTGCCATTACTAGCGGCTCTACTAGCACAGATACGCAGTATTTT,CAITSGSTSTDTQYF
TRBJ2-5,13,TRBV30,few,.,TGTGCCTACCGCGGGGCCAGGGGGGCGACCCAGTACTTC,CAYRGARGATQYF